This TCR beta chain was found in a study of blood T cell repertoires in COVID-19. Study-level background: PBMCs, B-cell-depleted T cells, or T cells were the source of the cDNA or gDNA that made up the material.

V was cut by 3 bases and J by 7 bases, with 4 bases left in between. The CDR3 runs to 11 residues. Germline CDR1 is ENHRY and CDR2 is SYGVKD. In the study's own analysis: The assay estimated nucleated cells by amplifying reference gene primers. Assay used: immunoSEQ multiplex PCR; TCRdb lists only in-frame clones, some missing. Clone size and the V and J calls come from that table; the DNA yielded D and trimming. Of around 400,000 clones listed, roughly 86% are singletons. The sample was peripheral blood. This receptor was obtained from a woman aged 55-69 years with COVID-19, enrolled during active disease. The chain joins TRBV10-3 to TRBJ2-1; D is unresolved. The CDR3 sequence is CAISDLNEQFF. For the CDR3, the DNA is TGTGCCATCAGTGACCTGAATGAGCAGTTCTTC.